This passage covers 27 T cell receptor beta chains from one sample sequenced in a study of T cells in Graves' hyperthyroidism and ophthalmopathy. Amplified TCR beta CDR3 regions came from RNA transcripts. With the HTBI primer set, the TCR CDR3 went through a first round of RT-PCR. TCRdb ran MiXCR on the multiplex PCR reads and lists one entry per CDR3 protein. Of about 690,000 distinct CDR3 sequences in the sample, around 15% were seen once. Sequences were obtained from blood. The receptors were sampled from a man in his fifties with Graves' hyperthyroidism.

This clonotype was detected many times. CDR3 amino acids: CASSRDVVAKNIQYF. The CDR3 region has the DNA TGTGCCAGCAGTCGGGACGTAGTAGCCAAAAACATTCAGTACTTC. The chain links TRBV6-1 to TRBJ2-4, with D tentatively TRBD1 or TRBD2 (5 bases each). V was clipped by 5 bases and J by 0 bases, with 11 bases between them. Germline CDR1 MNHNS, CDR2 SASEGT. The CDR3 is 15 amino acids.

This clonotype has only a few counts. The chain uses TRBV19 and TRBJ1-1, with TRBD1 matching over 8 bases. The germline V gene has CDR1 LNHDA and CDR2 SQIVND (reference sequence). Trimming took 3 bases from V and 2 from J; bases not matched to a gene: 2. The CDR3 loop spans 14 amino acids. CDR3 DNA sequence: TGTGCCAGTAGTATGGACAGGGTCAACACTGAAGCTTTCTTT. Protein: CASSMDRVNTEAFF.

This clonotype occurred many times. The chain employs TRBV12-3 or TRBV12-4 and TRBJ1-1; maybe TRBD1 (5 bases). The CDR3 sequence is 14 residues long. Trimming cost V 0 bases and J 10 bases, with 15 bases left between them. The CDR3 DNA is TGTGCCAGCAGTTTAGCGCATAGGGGACTAGGAGCTTTCTTT. Translating it yields CASSLAHRGLGAFF.

The genes are TRBV18 and TRBJ2-7; possibly TRBD1 for D (5 bases). The V gene's germline CDR1 is KGHSH and CDR2 LQKENI. V was trimmed by 1 base and J by 5 bases, leaving 9 bases between them. The length of the CDR3 is 13 residues. The CDR3 spells CASSPRGQNEQYF. DNA for the CDR3: TGTGCCAGCTCACCACGAGGACAAAACGAGCAGTACTTC.

The sample holds a few counts of this clonotype. This may be a read error: a much more frequent sequence differs by one nucleotide. The chain is built from TRBV2 and TRBJ2-1, with D possibly being TRBD2 (5 bases). CDR3 length: 15 residues. Germline V gene sequence: CDR1 SNHLY, CDR2 FYNNEI. Here the CDR3 DNA reads TGTGCCAGCAGTGAGCGCGGGCAGTCCTACAATGAGCAGTCCTTC. It translates to CASSERGQSYNEQSF.

This clonotype was detected ten times or more. V gene TRBV30 combines with J gene TRBJ2-1, with D perhaps TRBD1 or TRBD2 (6 bases each). This CDR3 spans 18 amino acids. CDR1 and CDR2 from the germline V gene are GTSNPN and SVGIG (reference sequence). V was trimmed by 3 bases and J by 6 bases, leaving 27 bases between them. The CDR3 nucleotides read TGTGCCTGGAGGGTACTAAAGGGGGGTGCCTTGAGGTCCAATGAGCAGTTCTTC. Protein: CAWRVLKGGALRSNEQFF.

The CDR3 nucleotides are TGTGCCAGCAGTGAAGAGGGTAATCAGCCCCAGCATTTT. Translated, it gives CASSEEGNQPQHF. The chain links TRBV12-3 or TRBV12-4 to TRBJ1-5; D not resolved. With 5 bases removed from V and 4 bases from J, the gap between germline ends came to 9 bases. CDR3 length: 13 residues.

Many counts were recorded for this clonotype. The V and J genes are TRBV5-1 and TRBJ2-5; 16 bases are a match to TRBD2. With 3 bases clipped from V and 5 bases from J, the junction kept 13 bases outside the gene matches. The germline V gene encodes CDR1 SGHRS and CDR2 YFSETQ. The CDR3 contains 19 residues. The CDR3 loop is CASSSGGLAGGPLTETQYF. The CDR3 bases are TGCGCCAGCAGCTCTGGGGGACTAGCGGGAGGGCCGTTAACCGAGACCCAGTACTTC.

Many counts were recorded for this clonotype. This chain links TRBV18 with TRBJ2-2; unclear D gene. This CDR3 has 16 residues. V gave up 3 bases and J gave up 0 bases, with 11 bases separating them. CDR1 and CDR2 (germline): KGHSH, LQKENI. CDR3: CASSPSIDANTGELFF. The CDR3 DNA follows: TGTGCCAGCTCACCCAGTATCGACGCGAACACCGGGGAGCTGTTTTTT.

This clonotype was found a few times. The chain combines TRBV19 with TRBJ1-2; no firm D call. Trimming stripped 0 bases from V and 0 bases from J, with 5 bases between. This CDR3 spans 14 amino acids. Looked up from germline, CDR1 is LNHDA and CDR2 is SQIVND (reference sequence). This CDR3 is CASSIDGANYGYTF. The CDR3 bases are TGTGCCAGTAGTATAGACGGGGCTAACTATGGCTACACCTTC.

DNA for the CDR3: TGCAGTGCAACAGGGCCATCAACTAATGAAAAACTGTTTTTT. This codes for CSATGPSTNEKLFF. V usage is TRBV20-1 and J usage is TRBJ1-4, with D tentatively TRBD1 (6 bases). V was shortened by 6 bases and J by 0 bases, with 11 bases between the two germline ends. CDR3 length: 14 residues. Germline CDR1 DFQATT, CDR2 SNEGSKA (reference sequence).

This clonotype came up many times. This chain links TRBV28 with TRBJ1-6; D gene ambiguous. Germline V CDR1 and CDR2: MDHEN, SYDVKM. Trimming removed 5 bases at V and 7 bases at J, with 12 bases between. This CDR3 contains 14 residues. The CDR3 nucleotides read TGTGCCAGCAGTGTTATACAGTCGAATTCACCCCTCCACTTT. This gives the protein CASSVIQSNSPLHF.

This clonotype has a handful of counts. The chain combines TRBV11-2 with TRBJ2-2; D may correspond to TRBD1 or TRBD2 (6 bases each). Per the germline V gene, CDR1 is SGHAT and CDR2 is FQNNGV. The CDR3 is 13 amino acids. Trimming pared 4 bases from V and 9 bases from J, leaving 12 bases between. The CDR3 region is CASSSLGGRELFF. The CDR3 DNA is TGTGCCAGCAGCTCCCTGGGGGGCCGGGAGCTGTTTTTT.

The table lists this clonotype with a few counts. The chain couples TRBV20-1 to TRBJ1-3; no reliable D call. This CDR3 is built from 14 residues. The germline V gene has CDR1 DFQATT and CDR2 SNEGSKA (reference sequence). The V end lost 4 bases, the J end lost 0 bases, and 10 bases lay between the germline ends. In nucleotides, the CDR3 is TGCAGTGCTACGGGTCTTAACTCTGGAAACACCATATATTTT. Translation: CSATGLNSGNTIYF.

This clonotype appeared many times. CDR3: CASSYQTYNEQFF. The CDR3, as DNA: TGTGCCAGCAGTTATCAGACCTACAATGAGCAGTTCTTC. The rearrangement uses TRBV27 and TRBJ2-1; D unresolved. The CDR3 contains 13 residues. Germline V gives CDR1 MNHEY, CDR2 SMNVEV (reference sequence). Trimming stripped 4 bases from V and 2 bases from J, with 6 bases between.

This clonotype was seen at least ten times. The chain joins TRBV11-2 to TRBJ1-1, with 8 nucleotides matching TRBD1. Germline-derived CDR1 and CDR2 are SGHAT and FQNNGV. The ends lost 5 bases at V and 3 bases at J; junction bases unmatched: 8. This CDR3 is 15 amino acids long. The CDR3 bases are TGTGCCAGCAGCCGAATTTACAGGGGGGACACTGAAGCTTTCTTT. It yields the protein CASSRIYRGDTEAFF.

This clonotype turned up a few times. This rearrangement joins TRBV11-2 to TRBJ2-1; D is unresolved. The germline V gene has CDR1 SGHAT and CDR2 FQNNGV. V lost 0 bases, J lost 8 bases, and 11 bases lay in between. This CDR3 region has 14 residues. CDR3 sequence reads: CASSLDRWVYEQFF. The CDR3 coding sequence is TGTGCCAGCAGCTTAGATCGATGGGTTTATGAGCAGTTCTTC.

This clonotype was found many times. This chain links TRBV11-2 with TRBJ2-7; 9 bases agree with TRBD1. The V gene end was trimmed by 4 bases and the J gene end by 5 bases; junction bases not matched to a gene: 9. The CDR3 sequence is 15 residues long. In germline, CDR1 is SGHAT, CDR2 FQNNGV. For the CDR3, the DNA is TGTGCCAGCAGCTCCGGGACAGGGAGAAACCACGAGCAGTACTTC. Translation: CASSSGTGRNHEQYF.

This clonotype appeared many times. The chain has TRBV29-1 and TRBJ1-2, with a weak D call TRBD1 (5 bases). The germline V gene encodes CDR1 SQVTM and CDR2 ANQGSEA. The CDR3 contains 14 residues. V was shortened by 7 bases and J by 0 bases, with 15 bases between the two germline ends. The CDR3 nucleotides read TGCAGCGGGAGTGGACATGGTTCTAACTATGGCTACACCTTC. Translated, it gives CSGSGHGSNYGYTF. Drawing the rest from reference TRBV29-1 and TRBJ1-2, the complete variable domain is SAVISQKPSRDICQRGTSLTIQCQVDSQVTMMFWYRQQPGQSLTLIATANQGSEATYESGFVIDKFPISRPNLTFSTLTVSNMSPEDSSIYLCSGSGHGSNYGYTFGSGTRLTVV.

This clonotype was detected many times. The J gene is TRBJ2-2, the V gene TRBV11-3; 10 bases align to TRBD2. This CDR3 is 16 amino acids long. The J segment lost 6 bases and the V segment lost 5 bases, leaving 9 bases of the junction unmatched. Germline V gene lookup returns CDR1 SGHNT and CDR2 YENEEA. The CDR3, as DNA: TGTGCCAGCAGCCTCAAAGGACTAGCGGTCCCCGGGGAGCTGTTTTTT. Translation gives CASSLKGLAVPGELFF.

This clonotype was found many times. This chain connects TRBV7-9 to TRBJ2-3; 11 bases are a match to TRBD2. V was pared by 1 base and J by 2 bases, with 11 bases of the junction left unmatched. Looked up from germline, CDR1 is SEHNR and CDR2 is FQNEAQ (reference sequence). The CDR3 covers 19 residues. For the CDR3, the DNA is TGTGCCAGCAGCTTAGATTTTTTGGGACTAGCGGAGCCCACAGATACGCAGTATTTT. Translation gives CASSLDFLGLAEPTDTQYF.

On this clonotype itself: This may stem from a read error, because a much larger clone lies one nucleotide away. The CDR3 DNA is TGTGCCAGCAGGCATTCAGGGGGAGAAAAACTGTTTTTT. It yields the protein CASRHSGGEKLFF. The chain joins TRBV7-9 to TRBJ1-4; 7 bases map to TRBD1. Germline CDR1 reads SEHNR; CDR2 reads FQNEAQ (reference sequence). The CDR3 is 13 residues long. Trimming removed 6 bases from V and 8 bases from J; junction bases left unmatched: 6. Using reference TRBV7-9 and TRBJ1-4 for the parts outside the CDR3, the full variable domain is DTGVSQNPRHKITKRGQNVTFRCDPISEHNRLYWYRQTLGQGPEFLTYFQNEAQLEKSRLLSDRFSAERPKGSFSTLEIQRTEQGDSAMYLCASRHSGGEKLFFGSGTQLSVL.

This clonotype was observed at least ten times. The chain has TRBV28 and TRBJ2-7, with 13 bases identical to TRBD2. This CDR3 contains 18 residues. Germline CDR1 reads MDHEN; CDR2 reads SYDVKM. V was clipped by 3 bases and J by 3 bases; unmatched bases: 11. The CDR3 loop reads CASSLAGLAGDSRYEQYF. In DNA form, the CDR3 reads TGTGCCAGCAGTTTGGCCGGACTAGCGGGAGACTCCCGCTACGAGCAGTACTTC.

This clonotype was seen many times. This sequence joins TRBV27 and TRBJ1-1; D is uncertain. Trimming took off 2 bases at V and 1 base at J, with 5 bases between the two ends. Looked up from germline, CDR1 is MNHEY and CDR2 is SMNVEV (reference sequence). The CDR3 runs 13 residues. The CDR3 here is CASSLVQNTEAFF. CDR3 nucleotides: TGTGCCAGCAGTTTAGTCCAGAACACTGAAGCTTTCTTT.

This clonotype appeared a few times. V gene TRBV6-1 combines with J gene TRBJ2-7; possible D gene TRBD2, 6 bases. The CDR3 is 16 amino acids. The germline V gene encodes CDR1 MNHNS and CDR2 SASEGT. V lost 6 bases to trimming and J lost 0 bases, with 18 bases between them. The CDR3 DNA is TGTGCCAGCAGAGCTCTAGCGTACTCACCCTCCTACGAGCAGTACTTC. It specifies CASRALAYSPSYEQYF.

The rearrangement links TRBV9 to TRBJ1-2; D gene unclear. The CDR3 has 16 residues. V was trimmed by 3 bases and J by 3 bases, leaving 18 bases between them. Germline V gives CDR1 SGDLS, CDR2 YYNGEE. CDR3 sequence reads: CASSDQRKGTDYGYTF. The DNA for the CDR3 is TGTGCCAGCAGCGATCAGCGAAAGGGAACGGACTATGGCTACACCTTC.

This chain links TRBV28 with TRBJ2-2, with D possibly TRBD2 on 5 matching bases. CDR1 and CDR2 (germline): MDHEN, SYDVKM. V was cut by 8 bases and J by 5 bases, with 15 bases left in between. CDR3 length equals 14 residues. The CDR3 protein is CASLSGPGTGELFF. CDR3 bases: TGTGCCAGCCTTTCGGGCCCGGGGACCGGGGAGCTGTTTTTT.